The 21 T cell receptor beta chains listed next were all sequenced from one sample in a study of T-cell memory formation after mild COVID-19. TCRdb reanalysed the 5' RACE reads using MiXCR and keeps one entry per CDR3 protein. There are about half a million distinct CDR3 sequences in the sample; 18% occur only once, and roughly an eighth lies in the top ten. The sample consisted of PBMCs or a T cell subset sorted from them (not recorded which). These receptor sequences come from an adult woman who had mild COVID-19 (a few samples of this study predate the infection). Cell type and time point are not known.

This clonotype was counted a few times. The chain joins TRBV7-9 to TRBJ1-2; 9 bases map to TRBD1. V gave up 3 bases and J gave up 5 bases; unmatched junction bases: 4. The germline V gene has CDR1 SEHNR and CDR2 FQNEAQ (reference sequence). CDR3 size: 14 residues. This CDR3 reads CASSFSTGGYGYTF. For the CDR3, the DNA is TGTGCCAGCAGCTTTTCGACAGGGGGATATGGCTACACCTTC.

This clonotype was found many times. The chain recombines TRBV9 with TRBJ2-2; the D gene is possibly TRBD1 (7 bases). With 4 bases removed from V and 4 bases from J, the gap between germline ends came to 11 bases. The germline V gene has CDR1 SGDLS and CDR2 YYNGEE. This CDR3 contains 14 residues. The CDR3 sequence: CASSLRGVTGELFF. Here the CDR3 DNA reads TGTGCCAGCAGCCTCAGGGGGGTCACCGGGGAGCTGTTTTTT.

This chain uses TRBV15 with TRBJ2-5, with D possibly called TRBD1 or TRBD2 (6 bases each). Germline assignment: CDR1 LNHNV and CDR2 YYDKDF (reference sequence). The germline V and J ends were trimmed by 3 bases and 1 base, with 18 bases remaining between them. The CDR3 runs 17 residues. CDR3 nucleotide sequence: TGTGCCACCAGCAGCCTATCGGAGGGGGTGCTCCAAGAGACCCAGTACTTC. It encodes CATSSLSEGVLQETQYF.

V and J are TRBV5-1 and TRBJ1-2; no definite D call. The ends were cut back, 6 bases at V and 5 bases at J, with 23 bases in the middle. Germline V gene lookup returns CDR1 SGHRS and CDR2 YFSETQ. The CDR3 runs 16 residues. CDR3 in amino acids: CASIFRSAEAGYGYTF. The CDR3 nucleotides read TGCGCCAGCATCTTTCGGTCAGCCGAGGCGGGGTATGGCTACACCTTC. The complete variable domain, with remaining parts taken from reference TRBV5-1 and TRBJ1-2, reads KAGVTQTPRYLIKTRGQQVTLSCSPISGHRSVSWYQQTPGQGLQFLFEYFSETQRNKGNFPGRFSGRQFSNSRSEMNVSTLELGDSALYLCASIFRSAEAGYGYTFGSGTRLTVV.

J is TRBJ2-1 and V is TRBV20-1; no clear D gene. Trimming pared 1 base from V and 0 bases from J, leaving 7 bases between. The germline gives CDR1 DFQATT, CDR2 SNEGSKA (reference sequence). The CDR3 is 14 amino acids. CDR3 residues: CSARVQSSYNEQFF. CDR3 DNA sequence: TGCAGTGCTAGAGTCCAGAGCTCCTACAATGAGCAGTTCTTC.

This clonotype was observed a single time. This rearrangement joins TRBV6-5 to TRBJ2-7, with a tentative D call TRBD2 (6 bases). Trimming shortened V by 2 bases and J by 4 bases, and 18 bases separated the two germline ends. CDR1 and CDR2 from the germline V gene are MNHEY and SVGAGI. This CDR3 region has 16 residues. The CDR3 region is CASSYGSPGVLYEQYF. As DNA, the CDR3 is TGTGCCAGCAGTTACGGATCACCGGGGGTATTATACGAGCAGTACTTC.

This clonotype was detected a few times. The chain employs TRBV10-3 and TRBJ2-7; the match to TRBD2 covers 9 bases. The junction had 3 bases not matched to a gene; V was cut back by 6 bases and J by 0 bases. CDR1 is ENHRY and CDR2 is SYGVKD in the germline V gene. CDR3 size: 14 residues. The CDR3 nucleotides read TGTGCCATCAGGCTTAGCGGGAGCTCCTACGAGCAGTACTTC. This gives the protein CAIRLSGSSYEQYF.

The gene calls are TRBV28 and TRBJ2-4, with 7 bases that match TRBD1. The CDR3 extends over 18 amino acids. Germline CDR1 reads MDHEN; CDR2 reads SYDVKM. V shed 7 bases, J shed 5 bases, and the junction held 20 bases outside the gene matches. The CDR3 region has the DNA TGTGCCAGCACTCGCGTGTACAGGGGCGCCGGGGTTGAAAACATTCAGTACTTC. Translation gives CASTRVYRGAGVENIQYF.

This clonotype was detected many times. This chain connects TRBV5-6 to TRBJ2-5; D tentatively fits TRBD1 or TRBD2 (5 bases each). The V end was cut by 2 bases, the J end by 1 base, with 6 bases between. CDR1 is SGHDT, CDR2 YYEEEE, per germline. This CDR3 has 13 amino acids. For the CDR3, the DNA is TGTGCCAGCAGCTTCGGGACCCAAGAGACCCAGTACTTC. Its translation: CASSFGTQETQYF.

The genes are TRBV10-3 and TRBJ2-1; D gene uncertain. Germline CDR1 and CDR2: ENHRY and SYGVKD. The CDR3 is 17 amino acids. Trimming left V 0 bases short and J 7 bases short, with 19 bases between. The CDR3 is CAISESRLAKKTNEQFF. The CDR3 DNA reads TGTGCCATCAGTGAGTCTCGTTTGGCTAAGAAGACGAATGAGCAGTTCTTC.

This clonotype has just a few counts. The chain recombines TRBV27 with TRBJ2-2, with D unresolved. Trimming removed 5 bases from V and 6 bases from J, with 7 bases in between. Germline V gives CDR1 MNHEY, CDR2 SMNVEV (reference sequence). The CDR3 spans 12 residues. In DNA, the CDR3 is TGTGCCAGCAGTCACGGATCCGGGGAGCTGTTTTTT. Its translation is CASSHGSGELFF.

The chain has TRBV3-1 and TRBJ2-5, with TRBD1 identical over 7 bases. J gave up 1 base and V 0 bases, and 5 bases lay outside the gene matches. The CDR3 contains 16 residues. Germline CDR1 reads LGHDT; CDR2 reads YNNKEL (reference sequence). DNA for the CDR3: TGTGCCAGCAGCCAAGACCCGGCAGGGGGCCAAGAGACCCAGTACTTC. Residues: CASSQDPAGGQETQYF.

This clonotype was seen many times. V is TRBV2 and J is TRBJ1-6; maybe TRBD1 (5 bases). Between the trimmed V and J ends, which lost 4 bases and 9 bases, there was a span of 19 bases. The CDR3 has 16 amino acids. The germline V gene has CDR1 SNHLY and CDR2 FYNNEI. The CDR3 nucleotides read TGTGCCAGCAGTGGGGCAGGGTCCTTTATAGGTTCACCCCTCCACTTT. Translating it yields CASSGAGSFIGSPLHF. The entire variable domain, with the rest obtained from reference TRBV2 and TRBJ1-6, is as follows: EPEVTQTPSHQVTQMGQEVILRCVPISNHLYFYWYRQILGQKVEFLVSFYNNEISEKSEIFDDQFSVERPDGSNFTLKIRSTKLEDSAMYFCASSGAGSFIGSPLHFGNGTRLTVT.

This clonotype was detected many times. This sequence joins TRBV5-5 and TRBJ2-7, with TRBD1 matching 8 bases. J lost 2 bases, V lost 2 bases, and 6 bases had no gene match. Germline V gives CDR1 SGHKS, CDR2 YYEKEE (reference sequence). The CDR3 is made up of 15 amino acids. CDR3 amino acids: CASSFAGTGPYEQYF. In DNA, the CDR3 is TGTGCCAGCAGCTTTGCCGGGACAGGTCCCTACGAGCAGTACTTC.

This clonotype occurred a few times. The CDR3: CSARAWIDGGKLFF. For the CDR3, the DNA is TGCAGTGCTAGAGCCTGGATCGATGGGGGAAAACTGTTTTTT. The chain has TRBV20-1 and TRBJ1-4; weak D call: TRBD1 (5 bases). The CDR3 is 14 residues long. V was trimmed by 1 base and J by 10 bases, leaving 16 bases between them. Per the germline V gene, CDR1 is DFQATT and CDR2 is SNEGSKA (reference sequence).

V and J are TRBV6-1 and TRBJ2-4; TRBD2 is a possible D gene (5 bases). The length of the CDR3 is 15 residues. The germline CDR1 and CDR2 sequences are MNHNS and SASEGT. V lost 3 bases, J lost 1 base, and 10 bases lay in between. Written as DNA, the CDR3 is TGTGCCAGCAGTGAGGAGGAGTGGGCCAAAAACATTCAGTACTTC. Its translation: CASSEEEWAKNIQYF.

CDR3 sequence (DNA): TGTGCCAGCAGTGCTGGAGGCAGCCAAGAGACCCAGTACTTC. Protein sequence: CASSAGGSQETQYF. The chain employs TRBV25-1 and TRBJ2-5; D perhaps matches TRBD2 (5 bases). Trimming shortened V by 4 bases and J by 1 base, and 10 bases separated the two germline ends. Germline-derived CDR1 and CDR2 are MGHDK and SYGVNS. This CDR3 is built from 14 residues.

The chain links TRBV15 to TRBJ2-7, with TRBD2 matching over 9 bases. Germline V gives CDR1 LNHNV, CDR2 YYDKDF (reference sequence). V was clipped by 2 bases and J by 0 bases; unmatched bases: 11. This CDR3 spans 18 amino acids. The CDR3 DNA is TGTGCCACCAGCAGATCGGTCCTAGCGGGGCAAAGCTCCTACGAGCAGTACTTC. Protein sequence: CATSRSVLAGQSSYEQYF.

The chain couples TRBV7-9 to TRBJ1-1; a weak D match, TRBD1 (5 bases). Germline V CDR1 and CDR2: SEHNR, FQNEAQ (reference sequence). This CDR3 contains 9 residues. Between the trimmed V and J ends, which lost 7 bases and 10 bases, there was a span of 7 bases. In DNA form, the CDR3 reads TGTGCCAGCACGGGGGGAGCTTTCTTT. Translated, it gives CASTGGAFF. The full variable domain, in which reference TRBV7-9 and TRBJ1-1 provide the parts outside the CDR3, is DTGVSQNPRHKITKRGQNVTFRCDPISEHNRLYWYRQTLGQGPEFLTYFQNEAQLEKSRLLSDRFSAERPKGSFSTLEIQRTEQGDSAMYLCASTGGAFFGQGTRLTVV.

The rearrangement links TRBV19 to TRBJ2-7, with TRBD2 matching over 14 bases. V shed 4 bases, J shed 7 bases, and the junction held 12 bases outside the gene matches. The germline CDR1 and CDR2 sequences are LNHDA and SQIVND (reference sequence). CDR3 size: 17 residues. The CDR3 DNA follows: TGTGCCAGTAGTACCTGGGGGCCGACTAGCGGGAGGGCGGAGCAGTACTTC. Translated: CASSTWGPTSGRAEQYF.

The genes are TRBV7-2 and TRBJ1-3; maybe TRBD1 (5 bases). The CDR3 has 15 amino acids. CDR1 and CDR2 from the germline V gene are SGHTA and FQGNSA. Trimming pared 6 bases from V and 0 bases from J, leaving 12 bases between. DNA of the CDR3: TGTGCCAGCAGTTATACAGGTTTCTCTGGAAACACCATATATTTT. It specifies CASSYTGFSGNTIYF.